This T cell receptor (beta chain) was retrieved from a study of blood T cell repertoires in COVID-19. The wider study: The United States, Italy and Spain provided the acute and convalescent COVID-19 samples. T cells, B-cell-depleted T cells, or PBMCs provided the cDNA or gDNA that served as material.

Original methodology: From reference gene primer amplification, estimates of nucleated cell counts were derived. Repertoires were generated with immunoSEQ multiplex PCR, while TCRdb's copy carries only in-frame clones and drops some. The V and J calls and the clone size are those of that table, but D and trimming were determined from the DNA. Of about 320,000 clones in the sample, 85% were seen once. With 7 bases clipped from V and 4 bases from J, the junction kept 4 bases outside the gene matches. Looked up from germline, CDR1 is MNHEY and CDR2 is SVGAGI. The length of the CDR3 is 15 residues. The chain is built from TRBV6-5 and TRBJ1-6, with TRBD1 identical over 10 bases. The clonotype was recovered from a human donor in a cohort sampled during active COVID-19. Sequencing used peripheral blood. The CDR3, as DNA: TGTGCCAGCATTCGGGACAGGGGTTATAATTCACCCCTCCACTTT. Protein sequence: CASIRDRGYNSPLHF.